This T cell receptor (beta chain) was observed in a study of human T cells and chemical hapten exposure. Time point given: patch test 1, 2 weeks after DPC sensitization. Treatment indicated: therapeutic diphenylcyclopropenone sensitization with weekly scalp DPC. This CDR3 spans 15 amino acids. V lost 0 bases to trimming and J lost 0 bases, with 6 bases between them. CDR1 is LGHNA and CDR2 is YSLEER in the germline V gene. TCRdb reprocessed the RACE reads via MiXCR and lists one record per CDR3 protein. Of roughly 380,000 distinct CDR3 sequences listed, around 5% are singletons. This clonotype was obtained from a woman in her 50s with alopecia areata. Some clones in this sample may be carry-over from other donors' samples. The rearrangement joins TRBV4-3 to TRBJ1-5; TRBD1 might be the D (5 bases). The sequencing used whole blood, collected in connection with sensitization to the hapten diphenylcyclopropenone (DPC). The CDR3 spells CASSQEGDSNQPQHF. The CDR3 nucleotides read TGCGCCAGCAGCCAAGAGGGGGATAGCAATCAGCCCCAGCATTTT.